This T cell receptor beta chain stems from a study of blood T cell repertoires in COVID-19. In the authors' methods: Reference gene primer amplification gave estimated nucleated cell counts. Using immunoSEQ multiplex PCR, the repertoire was profiled, and TCRdb retains in-frame clones only, with some absent. The DNA gave D and trimming, while V, J and clone size come from that table. In the table there are about 200,000 clones, approximately 91% of which are singletons. This CDR3 has 14 residues. Germline values: CDR1 GTSNPN, CDR2 SVGIG (reference sequence). Trimming stripped 4 bases from V and 1 base from J, with 12 bases between.

The receptor was derived from a man aged 45-60 years with COVID-19, enrolled during active disease. The sample taken for sequencing was peripheral blood. The chain uses TRBV30 and TRBJ2-3; a weak D match, TRBD2 (7 bases). The CDR3 DNA follows: TGTGCCTGGATGGGGGGGGCCGGCACAGATACGCAGTATTTT. Translating it yields CAWMGGAGTDTQYF. The complete variable domain, with remaining parts taken from reference TRBV30 and TRBJ2-3, reads SQTIHQWPATLVQPVGSPLSLECTVEGTSNPNLYWYRQAAGRGLQLLFYSVGIGQISSEVPQNLSASRPQDRQFILSSKKLLLSDSGFYLCAWMGGAGTDTQYFGPGTRLTVL.